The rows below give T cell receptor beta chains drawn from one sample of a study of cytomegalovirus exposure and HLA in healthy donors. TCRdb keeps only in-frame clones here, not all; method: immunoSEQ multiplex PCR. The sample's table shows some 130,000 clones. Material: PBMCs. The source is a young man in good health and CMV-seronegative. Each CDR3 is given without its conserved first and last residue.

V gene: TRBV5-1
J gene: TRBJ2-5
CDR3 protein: ASCVAGGQETQY

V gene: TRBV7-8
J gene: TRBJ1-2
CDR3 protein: ASKPPGSYGYT

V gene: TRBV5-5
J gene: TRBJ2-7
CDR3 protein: ASSQRDANYEQY

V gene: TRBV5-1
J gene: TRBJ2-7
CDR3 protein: ASSGGQGYEQY

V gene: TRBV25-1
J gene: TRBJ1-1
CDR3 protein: ASSATGAAEAF

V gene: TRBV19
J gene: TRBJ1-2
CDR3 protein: ASSIDPGAGSLGGYT

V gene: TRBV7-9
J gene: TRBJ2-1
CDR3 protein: ASSLALAGWVSSNNEQF

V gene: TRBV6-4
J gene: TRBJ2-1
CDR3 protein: ASSDSAGAGNEQF

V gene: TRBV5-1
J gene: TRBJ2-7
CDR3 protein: ASSLGKGTGDEEQY

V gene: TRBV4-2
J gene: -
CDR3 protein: ASSQEGTSGLYEQY

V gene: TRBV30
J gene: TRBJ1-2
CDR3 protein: AWRVQGGGYT

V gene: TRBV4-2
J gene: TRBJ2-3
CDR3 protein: ASSQEAFGRDRTDTQY

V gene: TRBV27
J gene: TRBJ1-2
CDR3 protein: ASSLDSTVGYYGYT

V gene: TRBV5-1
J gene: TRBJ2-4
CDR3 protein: ASRTGFGTNIQY

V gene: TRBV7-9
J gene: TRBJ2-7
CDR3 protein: ASSFRGIWGEQY

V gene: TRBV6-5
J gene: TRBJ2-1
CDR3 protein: ASSYSGSGRHNEQF

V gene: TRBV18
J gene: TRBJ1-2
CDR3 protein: ASSRGQGEGYT

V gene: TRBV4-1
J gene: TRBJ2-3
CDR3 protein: ASSTYLSTDTQY

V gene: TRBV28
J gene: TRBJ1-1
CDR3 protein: ASSVPLTVNTEAF

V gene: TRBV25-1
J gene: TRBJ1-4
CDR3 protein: ASGRSGLGEKLF

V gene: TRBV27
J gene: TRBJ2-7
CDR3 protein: ASSFTGVSYEQY

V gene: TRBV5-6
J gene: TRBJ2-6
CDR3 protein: ASSKQGGANVLT

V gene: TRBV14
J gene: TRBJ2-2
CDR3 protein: ASSLVRREGVDTGELF

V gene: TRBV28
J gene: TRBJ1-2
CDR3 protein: ASSLMSRGYT

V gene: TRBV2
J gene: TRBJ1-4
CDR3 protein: ASEQGTNEKLF

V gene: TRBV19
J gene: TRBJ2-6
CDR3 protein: ASSTYLFSGANVLT

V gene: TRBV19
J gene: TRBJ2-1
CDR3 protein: ASSFLATLGEQF

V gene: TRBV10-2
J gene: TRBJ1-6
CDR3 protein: ASSGRGGIKRAPLH

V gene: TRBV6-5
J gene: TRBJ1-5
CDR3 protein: ASSLIENQPQH

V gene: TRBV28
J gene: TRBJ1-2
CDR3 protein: ASSSPILRTRGQGYT

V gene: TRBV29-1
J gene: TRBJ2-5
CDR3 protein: SVQLASQETQY

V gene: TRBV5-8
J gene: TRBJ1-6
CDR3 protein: ASRDRGNSPLH

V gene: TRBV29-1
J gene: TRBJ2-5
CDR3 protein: SVAPAGGETQY

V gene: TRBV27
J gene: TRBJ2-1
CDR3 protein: ASSPPFFAGGANEQF

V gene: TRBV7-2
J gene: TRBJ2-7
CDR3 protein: ASSFEVAYEQY

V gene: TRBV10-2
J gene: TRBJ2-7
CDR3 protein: ASRSGRGLPYEQY

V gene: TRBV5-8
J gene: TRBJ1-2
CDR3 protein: ASSTGGARRGYT

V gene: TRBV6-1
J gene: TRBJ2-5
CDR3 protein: AGSDNLETQY

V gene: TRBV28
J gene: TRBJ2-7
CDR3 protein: ASSLSGIGSYEQY

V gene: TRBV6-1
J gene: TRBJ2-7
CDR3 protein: ASSWASGFYEQY

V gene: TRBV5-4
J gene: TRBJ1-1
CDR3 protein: ASSSTGMWHTEAF

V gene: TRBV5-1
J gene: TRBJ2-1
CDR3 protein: ASSPQSRAGGYNEQF

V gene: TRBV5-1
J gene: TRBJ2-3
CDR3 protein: ASSLVAPDTQY

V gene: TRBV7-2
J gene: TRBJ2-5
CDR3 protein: ASSLISSNRETQY

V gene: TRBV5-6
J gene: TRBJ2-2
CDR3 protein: ASSLIRGGELF

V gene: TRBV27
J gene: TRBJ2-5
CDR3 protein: ASASGGTQY

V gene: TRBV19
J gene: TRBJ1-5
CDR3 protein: ASSIEPENQPQH

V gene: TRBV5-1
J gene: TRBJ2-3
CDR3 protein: ASSGGGLLGTDTQY

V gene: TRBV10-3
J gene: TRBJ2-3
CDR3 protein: AISEMASGSTDTQY

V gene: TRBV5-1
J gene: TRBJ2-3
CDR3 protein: ASSLGQGIRNTDTQY

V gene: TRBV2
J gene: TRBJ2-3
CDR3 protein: ASSGYSDTQY

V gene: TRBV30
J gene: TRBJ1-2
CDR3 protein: AWQYGTAYGYT